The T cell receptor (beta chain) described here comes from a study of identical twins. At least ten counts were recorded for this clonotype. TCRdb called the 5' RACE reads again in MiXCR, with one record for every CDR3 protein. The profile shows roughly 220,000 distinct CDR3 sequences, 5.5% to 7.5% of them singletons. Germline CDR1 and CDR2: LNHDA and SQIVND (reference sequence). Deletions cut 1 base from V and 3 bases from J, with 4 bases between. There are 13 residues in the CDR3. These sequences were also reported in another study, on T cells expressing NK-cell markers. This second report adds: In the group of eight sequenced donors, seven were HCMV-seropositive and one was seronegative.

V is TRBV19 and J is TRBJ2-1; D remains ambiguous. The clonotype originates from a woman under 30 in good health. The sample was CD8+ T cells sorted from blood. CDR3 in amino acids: CASSIVHYNEQFF. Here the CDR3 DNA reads TGTGCCAGTAGTATAGTCCACTACAATGAGCAGTTCTTC.